A single T cell receptor beta chain is shown here with its context. Its antigen is unidentified. The CDR3 runs to 15 residues. V lost 0 bases to trimming and J lost 0 bases, with 9 bases between them. Germline V gene sequence: CDR1 MNHNY, CDR2 SVGAGI (reference sequence). The entry originates in a study of blood T cells in healthy people across ages. Sample-barcoded 5' priming and a J-beta primer mix drove a second PCR of roughly 7 to 11 cycles. TCRdb reprocessed the 5' RACE reads with MiXCR, giving one entry per CDR3 protein. Among some 760,000 distinct CDR3 sequences, 25% were seen once, and the ten largest hold approximately 3.7%. General study findings and limits: Higher naive T cell percentage went strongly together with higher TCR beta diversity. Roughly linear declines in TCR beta diversity per million T cells occurred with age.

This sample also belongs to another study, concerning T cells of mothers and their children. As reported in that work: A few healthy Caucasian mothers, along with their six children, served as the donors.

The sample was blood. The chain is built from TRBV6-6 and TRBJ2-7, with unresolved D. The sequence came from a boy under 18 in good health. In nucleotides, the CDR3 is TGTGCCAGCAGTTACTCGACGGCCATCTCCTACGAGCAGTACTTC. Translation: CASSYSTAISYEQYF.